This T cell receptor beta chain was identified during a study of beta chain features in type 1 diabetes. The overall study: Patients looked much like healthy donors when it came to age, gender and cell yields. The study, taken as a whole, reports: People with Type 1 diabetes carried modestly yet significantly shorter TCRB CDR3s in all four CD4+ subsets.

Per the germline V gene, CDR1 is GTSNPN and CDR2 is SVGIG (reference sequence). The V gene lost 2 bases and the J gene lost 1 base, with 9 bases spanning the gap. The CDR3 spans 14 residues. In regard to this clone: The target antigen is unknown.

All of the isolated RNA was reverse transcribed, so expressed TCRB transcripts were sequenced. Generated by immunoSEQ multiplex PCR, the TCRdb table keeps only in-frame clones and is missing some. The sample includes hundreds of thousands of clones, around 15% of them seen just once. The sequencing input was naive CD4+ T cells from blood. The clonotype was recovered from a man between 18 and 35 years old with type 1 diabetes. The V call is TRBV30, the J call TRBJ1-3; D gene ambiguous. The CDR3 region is CAWSLTTSGNTIYF. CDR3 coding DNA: TGTGCCTGGAGTCTAACTACTTCTGGAAACACCATATATTTT.